One sample yielded the 9 T cell receptor beta chains listed below, sequenced in a study of OX40 agonist ivuxolimab in advanced cancers. Method: immunoSEQ multiplex PCR; TCRdb's copy keeps in-frame clones and lacks some. The sample has more than 100,000 clones; about 93% are singletons. The sequenced sample was CD4+ or CD8+ T cells sorted from blood, obtained in a trial of the OX40 agonist ivuxolimab. All receptors come from an adult with an advanced solid tumor such as melanoma, head and neck, liver or kidney cancer.

This clone was seen only once. V is TRBV29-1 and J is TRBJ1-2, with D perhaps TRBD1 (5 bases). Germline lookup yields CDR1 SQVTM and CDR2 ANQGSEA. The CDR3 is 13 amino acids. V was pared by 6 bases and J by 4 bases, with 15 bases between. CDR3 in amino acids: CSVGQQDGYGYTF. CDR3 sequence (DNA): TGCAGCGTCGGCCAACAGGACGGCTATGGCTACACCTTC. Full variable domain (outside the CDR3, taken from reference TRBV29-1 and TRBJ1-2): SAVISQKPSRDICQRGTSLTIQCQVDSQVTMMFWYRQQPGQSLTLIATANQGSEATYESGFVIDKFPISRPNLTFSTLTVSNMSPEDSSIYLCSVGQQDGYGYTFGSGTRLTVV.

J is TRBJ2-7 and V is TRBV7-2, with D tentatively TRBD1 (5 bases). V lost 7 bases and J lost 6, with 10 bases in between. CDR1 is SGHTA and CDR2 is FQGNSA in the germline V gene. The CDR3 is made up of 11 amino acids. DNA of the CDR3: TGTGCCAGCACCCAAACAGGCGAGCAGTACTTC. It specifies CASTQTGEQYF. Full variable domain (missing parts from reference TRBV7-2 and TRBJ2-7): GAGVSQSPSNKVTEKGKDVELRCDPISGHTALYWYRQSLGQGLEFLIYFQGNSAPDKSGLPSDRFSAERTGGSVSTLTIQRTQQEDSAVYLCASTQTGEQYFGPGTRLTVT.

This clone is a singleton in its sample. The chain couples TRBV7-3 to TRBJ2-1; either TRBD1 or TRBD2 may fit D (5 bases each). This CDR3 is built from 14 residues. V was trimmed by 2 bases and J by 4 bases, leaving 9 bases between them. CDR1 is SGHTA, CDR2 FQGTGA, per germline. CDR3 region: CASSLYGAYNEQFF. CDR3 nucleotides: TGTGCCAGCAGCTTATACGGGGCTTACAATGAGCAGTTCTTC.

This chain connects TRBV6-5 to TRBJ2-1; 8 nucleotides match TRBD2. CDR3 length equals 14 residues. Trimming removed 2 bases from V and 9 bases from J; junction bases left unmatched: 6. The germline V gene has CDR1 MNHEY and CDR2 SVGAGI. Written as DNA, the CDR3 is TGTGCCAGCAGTTACACCCGAACTAGCGGTGAGCAGTTCTTC. Its translation: CASSYTRTSGEQFF.

DNA of the CDR3: TGTGCCAGCTCACCCCGGGAAACTGAAAAACTGTTTTTT. Translation gives CASSPRETEKLFF. The gene calls are TRBV18 and TRBJ1-4; no firm D call. CDR3 length equals 13 residues. V gave up 3 bases and J gave up 7 bases, with 9 bases separating them. Germline CDR1 reads KGHSH; CDR2 reads LQKENI.

The chain has TRBV2 and TRBJ2-1; TRBD2 matches 11 bases. V lost 6 bases to trimming and J lost 3 bases; unmatched junction nucleotides: 1. The CDR3 is 14 residues long. CDR1 is SNHLY and CDR2 is FYNNEI in the germline V gene. CDR3 loop: CASRGTSGYNEQFF. CDR3 DNA sequence: TGTGCCAGCAGGGGGACTAGCGGCTACAATGAGCAGTTCTTC.

V usage is TRBV10-3 and J usage is TRBJ1-1; D uncertain. The ends were cut back, 4 bases at V and 4 bases at J, with 10 bases in the middle. The CDR3 is 13 amino acids. CDR1 ENHRY and CDR2 SYGVKD come from the germline V gene. The CDR3 bases are TGTGCCATCAGTGCTGAGGATCGCACTGAAGCTTTCTTT. It specifies CAISAEDRTEAFF.

J is TRBJ1-1 and V is TRBV5-5, with 11 bases lining up with TRBD1. The CDR3 is made up of 17 amino acids. The junction had 12 bases not matched to a gene; V was cut back by 4 bases and J by 4 bases. Germline CDR1 SGHKS, CDR2 YYEKEE (reference sequence). The CDR3 DNA is TGTGCCAGCAGCCCGAGCCCGGACAGGGGGCCGAGCACTGAAGCTTTCTTT. Its protein product is CASSPSPDRGPSTEAFF.

The chain uses TRBV7-8 and TRBJ2-3; D might be TRBD1 or TRBD2, each matching 6 bases. V was clipped by 4 bases and J by 1 base, with 21 bases between them. This CDR3 has 18 amino acids. Germline V gene lookup returns CDR1 SGHVS and CDR2 FQNEAQ. For the CDR3, the DNA is TGTGCCAGCAGCTCTGGGGGGAGGAGGGGGTCACGCACAGATACGCAGTATTTT. Translated: CASSSGGRRGSRTDTQYF.